The rows below give T cell receptor beta chains drawn from one sample of a study of post-analysis software for immune sequencing data. MiXCR, run by TCRdb on the PCR reads, gives a single entry per CDR3 protein. The table includes 500,000 to 600,000 distinct CDR3 sequences, roughly 46% detected once. Sequenced: blood. These receptors all stem from a girl between 5 and 17 years old with multiple sclerosis. The CDR3 runs from the conserved cysteine through the conserved F or W.

TRBV6-6 | CASSYSASGALRETQYF
TRBV3-1 | CASSQDLPGYNEQFF
TRBV29-1 | CSVSGTVNEKLFF
TRBV5-1 | CASSLEHYNEQFF
TRBV5-1 | CASSSTGEIPSTDTQYF
TRBV20-1 | CSAGGTANSYEQYF
TRBV5-1 | CASSLSSAGNTEAFF
TRBV6-5 | CASRSRKSYEQYF
TRBV4-1 | CASSGQGENSPLHF
TRBV6-1 | CASGRLYGGYTF
TRBV27 | CASSPRTGVYEQYF
TRBV29-1 | CSVAQGATNEKLFF
TRBV5-1 | CASNLDRSVGNEQFF
TRBV10-3 | CAISGGVAGDPNEQFF
TRBV3-1 | CASSQELPGGPLDEQFF
TRBV7-9 | CASSSTGRASYEQYF
TRBV7-6 | CASSQTSGSQDTQYF
TRBV7-2 | CASSLYRPGRSDEKLFF
TRBV7-9 | CASSAGESAFF
TRBV5-1 | CASSLGATSGDHEQYF
TRBV24-1 | CATSGTGGSSYNEQFF
TRBV4-2 | CASSQDLGAYNEQFF
TRBV20-1 | CSARGPGIEAFF
TRBV6-1 | CASSEVEVVSSTDTQYF
TRBV10-3 | CAISSREDGAGDEQFF
TRBV12-3/TRBV12-4 | CASSRGTREYGYTF
TRBV12-3/TRBV12-4 | CTSSLGTGGQPQHF
TRBV5-1 | CASRRLAGGGHYEQYF
TRBV7-2 | CASSLFSGNSPLHF
TRBV4-1 | CASSFGGDTYEQYF
TRBV7-2 | CASSLEAGGTEAFF
TRBV12-3/TRBV12-4 | CASSGVGVDAQYF
TRBV11-2 | CASSLARTPGSYEQYF
TRBV7-2 | CASSSWTGGAYEQYF
TRBV7-9 | CASSWTGSQDGYTF
TRBV12-3/TRBV12-4 | CASSGLTTNEKLFF
TRBV11-1 | CASTRDRGPNEQFF
TRBV4-1 | CASGQDVAFQETQYF
TRBV9 | CASSVDSRQYF
TRBV29-1 | CSVELGETWGTDTQYF
TRBV12-3/TRBV12-4 | CASTSGNRYGYTF
TRBV4-2 | CASSQLAAPSTDTQYF
TRBV20-1 | CSARGLAGGLGDTQYF
TRBV6-5 | CASSYHRTGTSGRAAEQYF
TRBV13 | CASSLRQGATYEQYF
TRBV5-1 | CASFREGTYGYTF
TRBV15 | CATREGTASSGANVLTF
TRBV5-1 | CASSTGTGNEQFF
TRBV20-1 | CSAPGSGGGADTQYF
TRBV5-6 | CASSEQNTEAFF
TRBV6-5 | CASSPVRGVNGYTF
TRBV20-1 | CSADGAGPRGVQYF
TRBV6-5 | CASTSTKGGILVNTEAFF